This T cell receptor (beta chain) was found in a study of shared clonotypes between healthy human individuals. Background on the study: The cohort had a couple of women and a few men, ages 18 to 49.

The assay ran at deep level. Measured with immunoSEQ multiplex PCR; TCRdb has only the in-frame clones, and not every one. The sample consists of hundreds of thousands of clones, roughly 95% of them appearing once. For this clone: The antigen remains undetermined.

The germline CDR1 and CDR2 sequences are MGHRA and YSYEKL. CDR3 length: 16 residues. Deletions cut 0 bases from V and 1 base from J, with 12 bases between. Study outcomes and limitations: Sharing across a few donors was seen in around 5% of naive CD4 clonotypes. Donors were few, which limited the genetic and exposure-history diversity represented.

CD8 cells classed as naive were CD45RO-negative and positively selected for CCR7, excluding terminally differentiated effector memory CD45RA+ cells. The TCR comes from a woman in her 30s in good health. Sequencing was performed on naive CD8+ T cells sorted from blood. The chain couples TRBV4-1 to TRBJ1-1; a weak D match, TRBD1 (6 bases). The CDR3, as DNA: TGCGCCAGCAGCCAAGATAGGGGGGTTCGGAACACTGAAGCTTTCTTT. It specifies CASSQDRGVRNTEAFF.